This T cell receptor (beta chain) appears in the sequencing data of a study of T cells in Graves' hyperthyroidism and ophthalmopathy. Study-wide results and limits: Ophthalmopathy was told apart from stable hyperthyroidism by a 13 V-J model. Most thyroid clonotypes expanded above 0.001 appeared in blood too.

Exclusion criteria comprised uncontrolled infection, other autoimmune disease, pregnancy or lactation. This clonotype was seen a few times. The antigen is not known. Amplified TCR beta CDR3 regions came from RNA transcripts. TCR CDR3 regions were first amplified by RT-PCR with HTBI primers. TCRdb re-derived calls from the multiplex PCR reads in MiXCR, one entry per CDR3 protein. The table shows 400,000 or so distinct CDR3 sequences, with more than 12% occurring only once. This receptor was taken from a woman aged 25 to 45 with Graves' ophthalmopathy. Material: blood.

In DNA, the CDR3 is TGTGCCAGTAGTACCCGACAGGGCCGAGAGACCCAGTACTTC. Encoded protein: CASSTRQGRETQYF. The gene calls are TRBV19 and TRBJ2-5; 7 bases align to TRBD1. J gave up 4 bases and V 4 bases, and 6 bases lay outside the gene matches. The CDR3 is made up of 14 amino acids. Germline CDR1 LNHDA, CDR2 SQIVND (reference sequence).